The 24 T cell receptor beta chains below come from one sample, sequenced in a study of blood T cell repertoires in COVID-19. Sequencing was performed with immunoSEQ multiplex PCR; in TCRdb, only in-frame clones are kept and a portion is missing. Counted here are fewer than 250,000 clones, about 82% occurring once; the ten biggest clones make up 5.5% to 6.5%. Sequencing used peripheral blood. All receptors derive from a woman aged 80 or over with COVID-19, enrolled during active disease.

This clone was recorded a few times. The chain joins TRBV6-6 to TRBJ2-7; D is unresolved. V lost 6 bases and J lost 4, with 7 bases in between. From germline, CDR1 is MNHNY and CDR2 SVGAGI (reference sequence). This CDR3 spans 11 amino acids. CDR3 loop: CASSTVYEQYV. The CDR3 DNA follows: TGTGCCAGCAGCACAGTGTACGAGCAGTACGTC.

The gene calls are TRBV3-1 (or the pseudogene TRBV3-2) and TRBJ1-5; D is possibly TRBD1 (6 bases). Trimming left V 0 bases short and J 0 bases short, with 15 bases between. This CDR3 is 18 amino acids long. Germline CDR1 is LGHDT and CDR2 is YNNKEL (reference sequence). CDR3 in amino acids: CASSQDPGHRYSNQPQHF. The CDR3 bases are TGTGCCAGCAGCCAAGATCCGGGACATAGATATAGCAATCAGCCCCAGCATTTT.

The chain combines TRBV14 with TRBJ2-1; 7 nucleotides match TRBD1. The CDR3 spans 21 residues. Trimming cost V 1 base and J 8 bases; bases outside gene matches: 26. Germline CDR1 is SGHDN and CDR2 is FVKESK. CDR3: CASSQVMDRRSLRGLTYEQFF. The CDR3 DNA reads TGTGCCAGCAGCCAAGTAATGGACAGGCGGTCCCTTAGGGGGTTAACATATGAGCAGTTCTTC. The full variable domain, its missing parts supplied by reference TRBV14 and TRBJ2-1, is EAGVTQFPSHSVIEKGQTVTLRCDPISGHDNLYWYRRVMGKEIKFLLHFVKESKQDESGMPNNRFLAERTGGTYSTLKVQPAELEDSGVYFCASSQVMDRRSLRGLTYEQFFGPGTRLTVL.

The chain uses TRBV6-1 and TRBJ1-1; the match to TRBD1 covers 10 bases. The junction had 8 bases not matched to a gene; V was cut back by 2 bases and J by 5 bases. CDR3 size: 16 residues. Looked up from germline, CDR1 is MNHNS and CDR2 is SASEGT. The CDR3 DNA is TGTGCCAGCAGTGAACTTCCGGGACAGGGGTGGACTGAAGCTTTCTTT. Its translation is CASSELPGQGWTEAFF.

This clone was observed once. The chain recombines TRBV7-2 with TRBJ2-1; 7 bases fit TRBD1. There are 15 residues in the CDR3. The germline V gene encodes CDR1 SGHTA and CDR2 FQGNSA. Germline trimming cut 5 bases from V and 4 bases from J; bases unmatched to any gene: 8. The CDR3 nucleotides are TGTGCCAGCAGCAACAGACAGGGTATATACAATGAGCAGTTCTTC. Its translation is CASSNRQGIYNEQFF.

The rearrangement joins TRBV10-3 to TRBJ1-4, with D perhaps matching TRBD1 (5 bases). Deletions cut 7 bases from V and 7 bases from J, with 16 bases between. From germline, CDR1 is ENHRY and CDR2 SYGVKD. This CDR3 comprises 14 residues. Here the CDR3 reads CAIKDTSRGEKLFF. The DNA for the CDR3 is TGTGCCATCAAGGACACGTCTCGAGGTGAAAAACTGTTTTTT.

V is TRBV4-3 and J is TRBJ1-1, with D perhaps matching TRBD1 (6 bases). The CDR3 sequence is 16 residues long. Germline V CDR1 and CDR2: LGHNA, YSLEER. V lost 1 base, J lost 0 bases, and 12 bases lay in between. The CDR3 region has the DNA TGCGCCAGCAGCCAAGTCCTCAGGGGACTGAACACTGAAGCTTTCTTT. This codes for CASSQVLRGLNTEAFF.

CDR3 region: CASSSGGDTQYF. As DNA, the CDR3 is TGTGCCAGCAGCTCGGGGGGAGATACGCAGTATTTT. J is TRBJ2-3 and V is TRBV5-4; 7 bases align to TRBD2. Per germline, CDR1 SGHNT and CDR2 YYREEE (reference sequence). The CDR3 has 12 amino acids. V lost 3 bases, J lost 5 bases, and 0 bases stayed unmatched.

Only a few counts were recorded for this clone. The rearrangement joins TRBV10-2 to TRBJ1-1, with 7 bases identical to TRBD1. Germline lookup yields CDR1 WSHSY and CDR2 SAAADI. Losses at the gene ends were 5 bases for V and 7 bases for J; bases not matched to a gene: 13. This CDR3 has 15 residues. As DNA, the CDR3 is TGCGCCAGCAGTCCCTCACAGGGGCCCTACTTTGAAGCTTTCTTT. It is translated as CASSPSQGPYFEAFF.

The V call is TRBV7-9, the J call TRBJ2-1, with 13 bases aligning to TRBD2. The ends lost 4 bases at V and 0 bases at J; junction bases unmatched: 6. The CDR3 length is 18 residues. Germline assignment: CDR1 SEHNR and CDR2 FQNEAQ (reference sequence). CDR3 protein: CASSYTSGGASSYNEQFF. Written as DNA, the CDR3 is TGTGCCAGCAGCTACACTAGCGGGGGGGCAAGCTCCTACAATGAGCAGTTCTTC.

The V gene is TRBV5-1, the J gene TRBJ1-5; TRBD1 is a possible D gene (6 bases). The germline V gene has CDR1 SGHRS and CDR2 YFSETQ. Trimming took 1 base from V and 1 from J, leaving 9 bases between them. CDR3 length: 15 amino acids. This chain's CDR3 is CASSLTGQSNQPQHF. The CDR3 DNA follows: TGCGCCAGCAGCTTGACCGGACAGAGCAATCAGCCCCAGCATTTT.

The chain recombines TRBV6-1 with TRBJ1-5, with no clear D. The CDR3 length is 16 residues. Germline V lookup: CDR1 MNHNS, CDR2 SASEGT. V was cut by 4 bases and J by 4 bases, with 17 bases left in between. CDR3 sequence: CASSATLSLYNQPQHF. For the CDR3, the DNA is TGTGCCAGCAGTGCCACGTTGAGCCTCTATAATCAGCCCCAGCATTTT.

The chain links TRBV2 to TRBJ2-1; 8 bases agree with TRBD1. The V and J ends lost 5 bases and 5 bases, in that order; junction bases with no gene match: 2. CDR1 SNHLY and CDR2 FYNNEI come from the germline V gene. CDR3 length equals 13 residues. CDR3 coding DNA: TGTGCCAGCAGTCCGGACAGGGACAATGAGCAGTTCTTC. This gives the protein CASSPDRDNEQFF.

CDR3 in amino acids: CAWSVGGQSYGYTF. CDR3 coding DNA: TGTGCCTGGAGTGTAGGAGGACAGAGCTATGGCTACACCTTC. This rearrangement joins TRBV30 to TRBJ1-2; TRBD1 is a possible D gene (6 bases). Trimming took 0 bases from V and 4 from J, leaving 12 bases between them. Germline values: CDR1 GTSNPN, CDR2 SVGIG (reference sequence). The CDR3 has 14 residues. The full variable domain, its missing parts supplied by reference TRBV30 and TRBJ1-2, is SQTIHQWPATLVQPVGSPLSLECTVEGTSNPNLYWYRQAAGRGLQLLFYSVGIGQISSEVPQNLSASRPQDRQFILSSKKLLLSDSGFYLCAWSVGGQSYGYTFGSGTRLTVV.

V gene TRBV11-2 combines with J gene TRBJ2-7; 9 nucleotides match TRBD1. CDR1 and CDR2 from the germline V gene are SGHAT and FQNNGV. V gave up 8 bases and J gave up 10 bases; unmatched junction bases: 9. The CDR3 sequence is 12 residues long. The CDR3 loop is CASRGQGKEQYV. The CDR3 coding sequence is TGTGCCAGCCGCGGACAGGGGAAAGAACAGTACGTC.

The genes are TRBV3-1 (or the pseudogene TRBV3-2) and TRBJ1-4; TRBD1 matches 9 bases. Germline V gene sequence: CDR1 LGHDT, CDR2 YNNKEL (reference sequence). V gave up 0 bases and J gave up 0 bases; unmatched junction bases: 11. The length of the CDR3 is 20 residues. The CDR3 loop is CASSQDSTGGTRATNEKLFF. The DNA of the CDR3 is TGTGCCAGCAGCCAAGATAGTACAGGGGGCACCAGAGCAACTAATGAAAAACTGTTTTTT.

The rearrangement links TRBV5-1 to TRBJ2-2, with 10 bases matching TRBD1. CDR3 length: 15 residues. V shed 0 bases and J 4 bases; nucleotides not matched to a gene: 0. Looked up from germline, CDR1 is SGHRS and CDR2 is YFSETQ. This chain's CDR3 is CASSLGDRGTGELFF. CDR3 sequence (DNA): TGCGCCAGCAGCTTGGGGGACAGGGGCACCGGGGAGCTGTTTTTT.

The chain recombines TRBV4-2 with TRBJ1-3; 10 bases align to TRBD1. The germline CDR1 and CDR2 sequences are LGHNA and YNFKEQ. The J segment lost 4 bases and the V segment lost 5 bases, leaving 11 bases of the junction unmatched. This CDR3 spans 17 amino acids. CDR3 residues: CASSNPRQGARGNTIYF. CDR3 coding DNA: TGTGCCAGCAGCAACCCTCGACAGGGGGCTAGGGGAAACACCATATATTTT.

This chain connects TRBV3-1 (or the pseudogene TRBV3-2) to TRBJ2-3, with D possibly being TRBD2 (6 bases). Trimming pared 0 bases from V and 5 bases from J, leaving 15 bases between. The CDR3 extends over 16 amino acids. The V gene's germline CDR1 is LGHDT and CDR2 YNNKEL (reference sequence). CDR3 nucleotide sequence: TGTGCCAGCAGCCAAGATAGCGGCGGGGCGGGAGATACGCAGTATTTT. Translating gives CASSQDSGGAGDTQYF.

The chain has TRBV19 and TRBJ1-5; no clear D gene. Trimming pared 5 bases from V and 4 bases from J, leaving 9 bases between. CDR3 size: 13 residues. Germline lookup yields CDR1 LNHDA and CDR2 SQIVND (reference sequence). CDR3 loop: CASSAGRNQPQHF. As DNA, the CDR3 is TGTGCCAGTAGTGCGGGCCGTAATCAGCCCCAGCATTTT.

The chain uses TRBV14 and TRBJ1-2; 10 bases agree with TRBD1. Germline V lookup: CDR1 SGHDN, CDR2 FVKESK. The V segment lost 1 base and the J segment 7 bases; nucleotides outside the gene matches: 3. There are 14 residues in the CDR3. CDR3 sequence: CASSQAGTGAGYTF. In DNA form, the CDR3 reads TGTGCCAGCAGCCAAGCCGGGACAGGGGCTGGCTACACCTTC.

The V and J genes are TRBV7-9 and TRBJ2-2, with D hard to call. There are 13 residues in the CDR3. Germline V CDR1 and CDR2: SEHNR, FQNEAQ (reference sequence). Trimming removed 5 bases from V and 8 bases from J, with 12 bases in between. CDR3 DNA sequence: TGTGCCAGCAGCCCAGGTGGGCCTGGGGAGCTGTTTTTT. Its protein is CASSPGGPGELFF.

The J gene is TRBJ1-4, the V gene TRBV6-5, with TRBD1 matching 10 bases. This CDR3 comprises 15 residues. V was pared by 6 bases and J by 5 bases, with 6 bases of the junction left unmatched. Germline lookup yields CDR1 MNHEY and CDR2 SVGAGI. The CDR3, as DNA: TGTGCCAGCAGCCGCCGGGGACAGGGGAATGAAAAACTGTTTTTT. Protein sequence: CASSRRGQGNEKLFF.

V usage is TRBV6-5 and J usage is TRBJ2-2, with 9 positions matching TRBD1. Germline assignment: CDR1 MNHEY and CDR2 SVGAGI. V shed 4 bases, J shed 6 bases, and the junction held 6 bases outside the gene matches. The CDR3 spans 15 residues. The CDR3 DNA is TGTGCCAGCAGTTCACCCAGGACAGGGGCCGGGGAGCTGTTTTTT. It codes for CASSSPRTGAGELFF.